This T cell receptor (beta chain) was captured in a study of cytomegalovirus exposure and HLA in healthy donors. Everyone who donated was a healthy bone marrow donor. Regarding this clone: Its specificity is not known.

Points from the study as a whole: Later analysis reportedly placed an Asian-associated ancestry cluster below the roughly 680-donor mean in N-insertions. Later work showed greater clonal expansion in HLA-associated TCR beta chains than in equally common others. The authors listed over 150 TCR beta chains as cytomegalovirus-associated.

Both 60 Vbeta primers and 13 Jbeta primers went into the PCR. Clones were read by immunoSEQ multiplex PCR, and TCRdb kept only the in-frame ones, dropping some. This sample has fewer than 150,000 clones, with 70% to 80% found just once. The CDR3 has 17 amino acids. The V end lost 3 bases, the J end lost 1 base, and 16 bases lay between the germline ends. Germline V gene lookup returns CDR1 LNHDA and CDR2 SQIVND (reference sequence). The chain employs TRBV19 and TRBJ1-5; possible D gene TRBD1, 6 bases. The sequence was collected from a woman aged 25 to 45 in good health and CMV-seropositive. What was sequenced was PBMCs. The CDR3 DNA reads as TGTGCCAGTAGTATTTGGGCAGGGGAATCCAGCAATCAGCCCCAGCATTTT. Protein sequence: CASSIWAGESSNQPQHF. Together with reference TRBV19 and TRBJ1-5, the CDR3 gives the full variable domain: DGGITQSPKYLFRKEGQNVTLSCEQNLNHDAMYWYRQDPGQGLRLIYYSQIVNDFQKGDIAEGYSVSREKKESFPLTVTSAQKNPTAFYLCASSIWAGESSNQPQHFGDGTRLSIL.